The 12 T cell receptor beta chains in this list originate from one sample, sequenced in a study of control samples from healthy donors and cancer patients. Repertoires were generated with immunoSEQ multiplex PCR, while TCRdb's copy carries only in-frame clones and drops some. The sample yields around 200,000 clones, 90% to 95% seen once. The sequencing sample was made of blood. These receptors all come from a man between 18 and 35 years old in good health.

V usage is TRBV6-1 and J usage is TRBJ2-1; 10 bases match TRBD2. The germline V gene encodes CDR1 MNHNS and CDR2 SASEGT. CDR3 length: 17 residues. Trimming at V came to 0 bases and at J to 4 bases, leaving 6 bases not matched to a gene. CDR3 residues: CASSEAPASGGYNEQFF. CDR3 nucleotides: TGTGCCAGCAGTGAAGCTCCCGCTAGCGGGGGTTACAATGAGCAGTTCTTC.

The rearrangement joins TRBV6-6 to TRBJ1-1; possible D gene TRBD1, 6 bases. The CDR3 has 19 residues. V was trimmed by 5 bases and J by 5 bases, leaving 30 bases between them. Germline V gene sequence: CDR1 MNHNY, CDR2 SVGAGI (reference sequence). This CDR3 reads CASSPHGNEQGRRRTEAFF. As DNA, the CDR3 is TGTGCCAGCAGTCCGCACGGGAACGAACAGGGAAGAAGAAGAACTGAAGCTTTCTTT.

The chain employs TRBV12-3 or TRBV12-4 and TRBJ2-5; D is undetermined. The CDR3 runs to 13 residues. The V end was cut by 5 bases, the J end by 0 bases, with 7 bases between. The CDR3 protein is CASSPPNQETQYF. DNA of the CDR3: TGTGCCAGCAGTCCCCCTAACCAAGAGACCCAGTACTTC.

The chain is built from TRBV4-2 and TRBJ2-3; D gene ambiguous. Trimming removed 0 bases from V and 3 bases from J, with 10 bases in between. This CDR3 region has 15 residues. Germline V gene sequence: CDR1 LGHNA, CDR2 YNFKEQ. Written as DNA, the CDR3 is TGTGCCAGCAGCCAAGATCTCCGAATAACAGATACGCAGTATTTT. Protein product: CASSQDLRITDTQYF.

The rearrangement links TRBV18 to TRBJ2-1, with TRBD2 matching 7 bases. Germline CDR1 is KGHSH and CDR2 is LQKENI. Unmatched junction bases numbered 5, after V lost 1 base and J lost 5 bases. The CDR3 extends over 15 amino acids. CDR3 loop: CASSPQFAGDNEQFF. CDR3 nucleotide sequence: TGTGCCAGCTCACCACAGTTTGCGGGGGACAATGAGCAGTTCTTC.

The V and J genes are TRBV2 and TRBJ1-1; D remains unclear. CDR3 size: 13 residues. Trimming cost V 7 bases and J 1 base, with 10 bases left between them. CDR1 and CDR2 (germline): SNHLY, FYNNEI. The CDR3 spells CASKPGENTEAFF. The DNA for the CDR3 is TGTGCCAGCAAACCCGGCGAGAACACTGAAGCTTTCTTT. Based on the CDR3 plus reference TRBV2 and TRBJ1-1, the full variable domain is EPEVTQTPSHQVTQMGQEVILRCVPISNHLYFYWYRQILGQKVEFLVSFYNNEISEKSEIFDDQFSVERPDGSNFTLKIRSTKLEDSAMYFCASKPGENTEAFFGQGTRLTVV.

The genes are TRBV9 and TRBJ2-3, with a weak D call TRBD2 (5 bases). With 4 bases removed from V and 0 bases from J, the gap between germline ends came to 9 bases. This CDR3 is 14 amino acids long. Germline values: CDR1 SGDLS, CDR2 YYNGEE. CDR3: CASSSRTSTDTQYF. The CDR3 region has the DNA TGTGCCAGCAGCTCCCGGACTAGCACAGATACGCAGTATTTT.

This chain joins TRBV19 and TRBJ1-6, with 7 positions matching TRBD1. Germline V lookup: CDR1 LNHDA, CDR2 SQIVND (reference sequence). V lost 5 bases, J lost 6 bases, and 10 bases stayed unmatched. This CDR3 comprises 16 residues. The CDR3 reads CASSPQGLPGNSPLHF. CDR3 sequence (DNA): TGTGCCAGTAGTCCACAGGGGCTGCCGGGTAATTCACCCCTCCACTTT.

The CDR3 DNA follows: TGTGCCTGGAGTGTACCCAGGGCGGCCGGGGAGCTGTTTTTT. It codes for CAWSVPRAAGELFF. The chain joins TRBV30 to TRBJ2-2; D may be TRBD1 (5 bases). The CDR3 consists of 14 residues. V gave up 0 bases and J gave up 6 bases, with 11 bases separating them. CDR1 and CDR2 (germline): GTSNPN, SVGIG (reference sequence). The full variable domain, its missing parts supplied by reference TRBV30 and TRBJ2-2, is SQTIHQWPATLVQPVGSPLSLECTVEGTSNPNLYWYRQAAGRGLQLLFYSVGIGQISSEVPQNLSASRPQDRQFILSSKKLLLSDSGFYLCAWSVPRAAGELFFGEGSRLTVL.

This clone was seen a few times. V gene TRBV30 combines with J gene TRBJ2-7; no definite D call. The CDR3 has 11 amino acids. Trimming stripped 1 base from V and 2 bases from J, with 3 bases between. Germline V lookup: CDR1 GTSNPN, CDR2 SVGIG (reference sequence). The CDR3 coding sequence is TGTGCCTGGAGTGGGGCCTACGAGCAGTACTTC. Translated: CAWSGAYEQYF.

The gene calls are TRBV2 and TRBJ2-1; D might be TRBD1 (6 bases). The CDR3 is made up of 14 amino acids. Germline loops: CDR1 SNHLY, CDR2 FYNNEI. V was trimmed by 11 bases and J by 2 bases, leaving 16 bases between them. CDR3 DNA sequence: TGTGCCGCTGCAGGGGTCGGTCCCTACAATGAGCAGTTCTTC. Protein: CAAAGVGPYNEQFF.

The gene calls are TRBV5-1 and TRBJ2-5; D is possibly TRBD2 (5 bases). The CDR3 sequence is 15 residues long. The germline V and J ends were trimmed by 0 bases and 6 bases, with 15 bases remaining between them. In germline, CDR1 is SGHRS, CDR2 YFSETQ. CDR3 protein: CASSLVGKSQQTQYF. In DNA form, the CDR3 reads TGCGCCAGCAGCTTGGTCGGGAAAAGCCAGCAGACCCAGTACTTC.